This TCR beta chain was observed in a study of blood T cells in healthy people across ages. Sample-barcoded 5' priming and a J-beta primer mix drove a second PCR of about 7 to 12 cycles. Each CDR3 protein is one row after TCRdb ran MiXCR on the 5' RACE reads. The sample has around 1,700,000 distinct CDR3 sequences; under 30% are singletons. Trimming at V came to 0 bases and at J to 1 base, leaving 4 bases not matched to a gene. The CDR3 runs 16 residues. Germline CDR1 and CDR2: MGHRA and YSYEKL. Input material: blood. The genes are TRBV4-1 and TRBJ2-3; TRBD2 agrees at 7 bases. The receptor was isolated from a woman under 40 in good health. CDR3 nucleotide sequence: TGCGCCAGCAGCCAAGAGGGGGGGGTCCGCACAGATACGCAGTATTTT. It is translated as CASSQEGGVRTDTQYF.